The sequence of this T cell receptor (beta chain) was determined in a study of cytomegalovirus exposure and HLA in healthy donors. Notes on the study in general: Relative to the roughly 700-donor mean, N-insertions were reportedly fewer in an Asian-associated ancestry cluster in a later analysis. Later analysis found that TCR beta chains associated with HLA were more clonally expanded than other, equally common chains. Some V segments could not be told apart, so they were left out, TRBV6-2 and TRBV6-3 among them. TCR association rates varied by HLA locus in a later analysis, with DRB1 highest and HLA-C lowest.

The PCR employed 60 Vbeta primers together with 13 Jbeta primers. Assay: immunoSEQ multiplex PCR; the TCRdb copy retains only in-frame clones and omits some. This table has approximately 150,000 clones, roughly four fifths appearing once. Germline-derived CDR1 and CDR2 are SQVTM and ANQGSEA. The CDR3 has 15 residues. Trimming stripped 4 bases from V and 5 bases from J, with 20 bases between. A note on this clone: The antigen remains undetermined.

The rearrangement links TRBV29-1 to TRBJ2-5; tentative D call: TRBD2 (7 bases). This sequence was found in a man between 18 and 29 years old in good health and CMV-seronegative. The sequenced material came from PBMCs. CDR3 in amino acids: CSVVTGGEVGETQYF. The CDR3 nucleotides are TGCAGCGTTGTAACGGGGGGCGAGGTTGGCGAGACCCAGTACTTC.